These T cell receptor beta chains were read from a single sample in a study of T cells in Graves' hyperthyroidism and ophthalmopathy. MiXCR was run by TCRdb on the multiplex PCR reads, yielding one entry per CDR3 protein. Altogether under 350,000 distinct CDR3 sequences are present, 15% to 20% being singletons, with the ten largest covering under 55%. The sequenced sample was blood. Receptor source: a woman in her 50s with Graves' hyperthyroidism. Both conserved end residues are part of each CDR3. A D gene is named only where the DNA matches it firmly. Clone size is not always given. Where it is, it says once, few, many or a class for expanded clones.

J	size	D	V	CDR3	DNA
TRBJ2-2	.	.	TRBV9	CASSREPNTGELFF	TGTGCCAGCAGCCGGGAGCCGAACACCGGGGAGCTGTTTTTT
TRBJ2-7	.	.	TRBV5-5	CASSLAIINYEQYF	TGTGCCAGCAGCTTGGCGATTATCAACTACGAGCAGTACTTC
TRBJ2-1	few	.	TRBV20-1	CSASIGLRYNEQFF	TGCAGTGCTAGTATTGGGCTTCGCTACAATGAGCAGTTCTTC
TRBJ2-2	.	.	TRBV5-6	CASSLGTPTGELFF	TGTGCCAGCAGCTTGGGGACCCCAACCGGGGAGCTGTTTTTT
TRBJ1-2	.	TRBD1	TRBV19	CASSNDRGYGHTF	TGTGCCAGTAGTAACGACAGGGGCTATGGCCACACCTTC
TRBJ2-7	many	.	TRBV6-2/TRBV6-3	CASSYLDRLGYEQYF	TGTGCCAGCAGTTACCTCGATCGGCTAGGCTACGAGCAGTACTTC
TRBJ1-1	many	.	TRBV3-1	CASSPDDRNTEAFF	TGTGCCAGCAGCCCAGACGACAGGAACACTGAAGCTTTCTTT
TRBJ2-2	few	.	TRBV27	CASSPWMPRTGELFF	TGTGCCAGCTCCCCCTGGATGCCAAGGACCGGGGAGCTGTTTTTT
TRBJ2-1	few	.	TRBV18	CASSPEGGAVGSYNEQFF	TGTGCCAGCTCACCAGAGGGCGGCGCGGTCGGTTCCTACAATGAGCAGTTCTTC
TRBJ2-2	.	.	TRBV7-8	CASSLPDGELFF	TGTGCCAGCAGCTTACCTGACGGGGAGCTGTTTTTT
TRBJ1-2	many	.	TRBV11-2	CASSLGLRGANYGYTF	TGTGCCAGCAGCTTGGGGCTCAGGGGAGCTAACTATGGCTACACCTTC
TRBJ1-5	.	.	TRBV29-1	CSVGGGGPQHF	TGCAGCGTCGGGGGGGGGGGGCCCCAGCATTTT
TRBJ1-5	many	.	TRBV12-3/TRBV12-4	CASRPNTDQPQHF	TGTGCCAGCAGACCAAACACCGATCAGCCCCAGCATTTT
TRBJ2-3	many	.	TRBV12-3/TRBV12-4	CASSARGAPRTDTQYF	TGTGCCAGCAGTGCCCGGGGGGCGCCGCGCACAGATACGCAGTATTTT
TRBJ2-2	.	TRBD1	TRBV9	CASSPRDREYTGELFF	TGTGCCAGCAGCCCGAGGGACAGAGAATACACCGGGGAGCTGTTTTTT